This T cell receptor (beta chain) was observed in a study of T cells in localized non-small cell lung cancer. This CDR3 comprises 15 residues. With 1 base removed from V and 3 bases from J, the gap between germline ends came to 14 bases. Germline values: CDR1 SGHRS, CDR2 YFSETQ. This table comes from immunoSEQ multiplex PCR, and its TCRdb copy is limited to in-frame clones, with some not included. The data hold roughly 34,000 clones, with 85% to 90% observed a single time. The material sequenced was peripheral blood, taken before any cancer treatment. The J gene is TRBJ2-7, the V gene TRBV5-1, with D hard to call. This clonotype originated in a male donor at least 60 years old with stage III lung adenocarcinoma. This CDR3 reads CASSLMGIAGYEQYF. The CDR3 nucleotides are TGCGCCAGCAGCTTGATGGGGATTGCTGGCTACGAGCAGTACTTC. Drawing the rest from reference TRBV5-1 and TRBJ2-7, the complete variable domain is KAGVTQTPRYLIKTRGQQVTLSCSPISGHRSVSWYQQTPGQGLQFLFEYFSETQRNKGNFPGRFSGRQFSNSRSEMNVSTLELGDSALYLCASSLMGIAGYEQYFGPGTRLTVT.